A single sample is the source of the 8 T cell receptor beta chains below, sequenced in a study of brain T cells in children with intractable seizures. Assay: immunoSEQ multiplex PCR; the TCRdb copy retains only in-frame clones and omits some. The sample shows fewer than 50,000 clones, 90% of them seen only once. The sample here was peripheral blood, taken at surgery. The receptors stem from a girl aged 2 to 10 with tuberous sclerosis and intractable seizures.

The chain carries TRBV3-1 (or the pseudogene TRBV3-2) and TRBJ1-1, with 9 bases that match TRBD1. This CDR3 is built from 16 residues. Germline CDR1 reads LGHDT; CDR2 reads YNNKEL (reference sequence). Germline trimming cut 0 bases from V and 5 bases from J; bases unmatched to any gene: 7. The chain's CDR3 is CASSQDLGQGFTEAFF. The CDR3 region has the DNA TGTGCCAGCAGCCAAGACCTAGGACAGGGGTTTACTGAAGCTTTCTTT.

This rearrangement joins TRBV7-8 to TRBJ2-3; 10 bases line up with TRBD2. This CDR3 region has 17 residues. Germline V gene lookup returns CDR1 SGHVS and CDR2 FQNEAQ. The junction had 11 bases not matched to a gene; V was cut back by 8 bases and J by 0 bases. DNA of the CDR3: TGTGCCAGCCGGGCCAATAGCGGGGGGCCGAGCACAGATACGCAGTATTTT. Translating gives CASRANSGGPSTDTQYF.

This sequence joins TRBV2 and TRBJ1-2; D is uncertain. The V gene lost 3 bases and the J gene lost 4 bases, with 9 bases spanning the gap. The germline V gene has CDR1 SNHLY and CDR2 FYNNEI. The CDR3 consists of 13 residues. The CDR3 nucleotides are TGTGCCAGCAGTGAGGGAGGAGCCTATGGCTACACCTTC. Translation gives CASSEGGAYGYTF.

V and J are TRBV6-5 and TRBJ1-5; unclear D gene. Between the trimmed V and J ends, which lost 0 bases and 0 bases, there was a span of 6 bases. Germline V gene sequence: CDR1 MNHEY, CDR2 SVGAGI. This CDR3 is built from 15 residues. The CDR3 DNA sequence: TGTGCCAGCAGTTACTCCCCTTTTAGCAATCAGCCCCAGCATTTT. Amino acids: CASSYSPFSNQPQHF.

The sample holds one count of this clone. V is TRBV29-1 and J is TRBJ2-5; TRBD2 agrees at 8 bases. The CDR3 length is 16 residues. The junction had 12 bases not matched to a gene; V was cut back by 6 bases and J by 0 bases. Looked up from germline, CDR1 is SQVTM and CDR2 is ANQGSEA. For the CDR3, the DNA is TGCAGCGTGACCGGGGGGGCGATATCGTACCAAGAGACCCAGTACTTC. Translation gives CSVTGGAISYQETQYF.

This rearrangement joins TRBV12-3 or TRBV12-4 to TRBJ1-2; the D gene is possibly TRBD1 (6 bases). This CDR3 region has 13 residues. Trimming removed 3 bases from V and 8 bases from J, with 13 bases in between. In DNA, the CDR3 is TGTGCCAGCAGTTTCTTGGGGGCACGGGGCTACACCTTC. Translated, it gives CASSFLGARGYTF.

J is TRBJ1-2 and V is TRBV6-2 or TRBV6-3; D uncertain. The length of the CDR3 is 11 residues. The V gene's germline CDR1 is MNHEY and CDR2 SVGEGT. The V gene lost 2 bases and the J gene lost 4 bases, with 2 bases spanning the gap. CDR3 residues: CASSYIYGYTF. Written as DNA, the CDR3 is TGTGCCAGCAGTTACATCTATGGCTACACCTTC.

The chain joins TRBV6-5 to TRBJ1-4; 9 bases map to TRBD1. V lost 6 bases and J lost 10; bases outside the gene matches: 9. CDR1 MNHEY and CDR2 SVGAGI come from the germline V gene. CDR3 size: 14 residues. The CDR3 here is CASRGGQGLGKLFF. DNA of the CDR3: TGTGCCAGCAGGGGGGGACAGGGCCTTGGAAAACTGTTTTTT.